The next 11 T cell receptor beta chains were all read from a single sample in a study of CD8+CD57+ T cells in acquired aplastic anemia. For CDR3 and TCR beta VDJ profiling, genomic DNA was the template used. Using its own MiXCR run on the reads, TCRdb lists one record per CDR3 protein. This sample carries 250,000 or so distinct CDR3 sequences, 47% of them seen once, and the ten largest clones take about 8.3%. Individuals selected for sequencing had exhibited CD8+CD57+ cell expansion on flow cytometry. The source material was sorted CD4+, CD8+, or CD8+CD57+ T cells (not recorded which) from PBMCs. Source of these receptors: a human donor with aplastic anemia.

In this sample, this clonotype turned up many times. The chain couples TRBV19 to TRBJ1-1, with D possibly TRBD1 on 5 matching bases. This CDR3 has 15 amino acids. V was trimmed by 3 bases and J by 6 bases, leaving 17 bases between them. CDR1 and CDR2 from the germline V gene are LNHDA and SQIVND (reference sequence). The CDR3 protein is CASSISGGAGSEAFF. As DNA, the CDR3 is TGTGCCAGTAGTATTTCGGGCGGGGCGGGCTCTGAAGCTTTCTTT.

In DNA, the CDR3 is TGTGCCAGCAGTGAAATTGGGACTAGCGGGATAAGTTACGAGCAGTACTTC. It translates to CASSEIGTSGISYEQYF. V is TRBV6-2 or TRBV6-3 and J is TRBJ2-7, with TRBD2 matching 13 bases. The V gene's germline CDR1 is MNHEY and CDR2 SVGEGT. V gave up 5 bases and J gave up 4 bases; unmatched junction bases: 11. The CDR3 totals 17 residues.

This clonotype was found a few times. The chain combines TRBV2 with TRBJ2-7; 7 bases are a match to TRBD1. The V gene's germline CDR1 is SNHLY and CDR2 FYNNEI. V trimming: 5 bases; J trimming: 4 bases; junction bases outside the gene matches: 2. The CDR3 consists of 12 residues. In DNA, the CDR3 is TGTGCCAGCAGTAAGGGACAGTACGAGCAGTACTTC. Residues: CASSKGQYEQYF.

This clonotype was counted ten times or more. The chain combines TRBV7-9 with TRBJ1-4; 7 bases are shared with TRBD1. CDR1 is SEHNR, CDR2 FQNEAQ, per germline (reference sequence). V shed 2 bases and J 8 bases; nucleotides not matched to a gene: 5. The CDR3 loop spans 14 amino acids. This chain's CDR3 is CASSLPGGEEKLFF. CDR3 coding DNA: TGTGCCAGCAGCTTACCAGGGGGTGAAGAAAAACTGTTTTTT.

V gene TRBV20-1 combines with J gene TRBJ1-1, with TRBD1 identical over 8 bases. V trimming: 3 bases; J trimming: 6 bases; junction bases outside the gene matches: 6. This CDR3 has 13 residues. Germline lookup yields CDR1 DFQATT and CDR2 SNEGSKA (reference sequence). The CDR3 bases are TGCAGTGCTAGGACAGGGGTAAGGCCTGAAGCTTTCTTT. Amino acid sequence: CSARTGVRPEAFF.

With regard to this clonotype: This may stem from a read error, because a much larger clone lies one nucleotide away. This chain connects TRBV7-2 to TRBJ1-1; D gene uncertain. The CDR3 has 13 amino acids. Germline loops: CDR1 SGHTA, CDR2 FQGNSA. V lost 3 bases and J lost 4, with 9 bases in between. CDR3 amino acids: CASSLLGITEAFF. The CDR3 DNA follows: TGTGCCAGCAGCTTGTTGGGGATCACTGAAGCTTTCTTT.

This rearrangement joins TRBV7-9 to TRBJ2-1; TRBD1 agrees at 7 bases. V lost 6 bases, J lost 4 bases, and 9 bases stayed unmatched. The germline V gene encodes CDR1 SEHNR and CDR2 FQNEAQ (reference sequence). This CDR3 is 15 amino acids long. CDR3: CASSKFTGEYNEQFF. The CDR3 DNA is TGTGCCAGCAGTAAATTCACAGGGGAATACAATGAGCAGTTCTTC.

The V gene is TRBV20-1, the J gene TRBJ1-6, with 7 bases aligning to TRBD1. The CDR3 is 15 amino acids. Per the germline V gene, CDR1 is DFQATT and CDR2 is SNEGSKA (reference sequence). V gave up 4 bases and J gave up 13 bases; unmatched junction bases: 16. The CDR3 protein is CSAMGGRDRRVPLHF. CDR3 DNA: TGCAGTGCTATGGGTGGTCGGGACAGAAGGGTTCCCCTCCACTTT.

This clonotype has a count of ten or more. V and J are TRBV4-2 and TRBJ1-2, with D uncertain. Looked up from germline, CDR1 is LGHNA and CDR2 is YNFKEQ. The CDR3 runs 13 residues. V lost 0 bases and J 6 bases, leaving 8 bases between the germline ends. The CDR3 sequence: CASSQDGLNGYTF. The CDR3 DNA follows: TGTGCCAGCAGCCAAGATGGGTTGAATGGCTACACCTTC.

Remarks on this clonotype: At one boundary the junction diverges from the germline segment, which might be a read error. The V call is TRBV2, the J call TRBJ1-5, with 7 bases fitting TRBD1. The CDR3 is made up of 12 amino acids. Per the germline V gene, CDR1 is SNHLY and CDR2 is FYNNEI. The CDR3 coding sequence is TGTGCCGGGGGACAGTACAGTCAGCCCCAGCACTTT. Translation: CAGGQYSQPQHF.

This clonotype was counted a single time. The chain links TRBV11-2 to TRBJ1-5; 12 nucleotides line up with TRBD1. Per germline, CDR1 SGHAT and CDR2 FQNNGV. This CDR3 is 15 amino acids long. J gave up 7 bases and V 5 bases, and 6 bases lay outside the gene matches. CDR3 nucleotides: TGTGCCAGCAGCCTCGGGACAGGGGGCGGGCAGCCCCAGCATTTT. The encoded protein is CASSLGTGGGQPQHF.